Following are 22 T cell receptor beta chains from one sample sequenced in a study of cytomegalovirus exposure and HLA in healthy donors. The PCR used 60 Vbeta and 13 Jbeta primers. Profiled with immunoSEQ multiplex PCR; TCRdb holds only in-frame clones, not every one. The sample carries roughly 120,000 clones, 74% recorded once. The specimen sequenced was PBMCs. The receptors shown here come from a woman in her fifties or sixties in good health and CMV-seropositive.

This clone turned up a few times. V is TRBV19 and J is TRBJ1-1, with unresolved D. CDR1 and CDR2 from the germline V gene are LNHDA and SQIVND (reference sequence). The V end was cut by 3 bases, the J end by 1 base, with 9 bases between. This CDR3 has 14 amino acids. The CDR3 DNA is TGTGCCAGTAGTATCGGACGGGAGAACACTGAAGCTTTCTTT. This gives the protein CASSIGRENTEAFF.

The chain combines TRBV6-5 with TRBJ2-3; 8 bases map to TRBD1. J was trimmed by 3 bases and V by 0 bases; bases with no gene match: 5. The CDR3 loop spans 16 amino acids. Per germline, CDR1 MNHEY and CDR2 SVGAGI. The CDR3 sequence is CASSYSKRQGTDTQYF. The CDR3 DNA reads as TGTGCCAGCAGTTACTCGAAAAGACAGGGGACAGATACGCAGTATTTT.

The rearrangement uses TRBV1 and TRBJ1-1. TRBV1 is a documented pseudogene. The CDR3 loop spans 16 amino acids. CDR3 bases: TGCACCAGCAGCCAGTCGGAGGGGAGCAGGGACACTGAAGCTTTCTTT. Protein sequence: CTSSQSEGSRDTEAFF.

The gene calls are TRBV6-4 and TRBJ1-2; D is unresolved. The ends were cut back, 3 bases at V and 4 bases at J, with 15 bases in the middle. The CDR3 covers 15 residues. From germline, CDR1 is MRHNA and CDR2 SNTAGT. The CDR3 loop is CASSERGQAPYGYTF. The CDR3 DNA sequence: TGTGCCAGCAGTGAGCGAGGGCAGGCCCCCTATGGCTACACCTTC.

The chain employs TRBV9 and TRBJ2-5, with 7 bases matching TRBD2. The V gene end was trimmed by 3 bases and the J gene end by 2 bases; junction bases not matched to a gene: 7. The CDR3 has 15 amino acids. The germline gives CDR1 SGDLS, CDR2 YYNGEE. The DNA for the CDR3 is TGTGCCAGCAGCGGTCCCGGGACTACACAAGAGACCCAGTACTTC. Translation gives CASSGPGTTQETQYF.

V and J are TRBV10-2 and TRBJ2-7, with D possibly matching TRBD2 (6 bases). The V gene's germline CDR1 is WSHSY and CDR2 SAAADI. The CDR3 loop spans 14 amino acids. Trimming pared 0 bases from V and 4 bases from J, leaving 10 bases between. In DNA form, the CDR3 reads TGCGCCAGCAGTGAGTCTATGGGGACTTACGAGCAGTACTTC. It yields the protein CASSESMGTYEQYF.

CDR3 DNA: TGTGCCAGCAGTCGGACAGGGGGTCACACTGAAGCTTTCTTT. This sequence encodes CASSRTGGHTEAFF. The V and J genes are TRBV6-5 and TRBJ1-1; 10 nucleotides agree with TRBD1. This CDR3 region has 14 residues. J lost 3 bases, V lost 5 bases, and 3 bases had no gene match. Germline CDR1 reads MNHEY; CDR2 reads SVGAGI.

This clone occurred a few times. V is TRBV30 and J is TRBJ1-2, with TRBD1 matching 8 bases. The CDR3 has 13 residues. Losses at the gene ends were 4 bases for V and 4 bases for J; bases not matched to a gene: 5. Germline V CDR1 and CDR2: GTSNPN, SVGIG (reference sequence). CDR3 region: CAWMRDRPYGYTF. The CDR3 nucleotides are TGTGCCTGGATGAGGGACAGGCCCTATGGCTACACCTTC.

The chain is built from TRBV9 and TRBJ2-5, with no clear D. V dropped 8 bases and J dropped 7 bases, with 18 bases sitting between them. There are 13 residues in the CDR3. Germline CDR1 SGDLS, CDR2 YYNGEE. The CDR3 region is CASQRLATGTQYF. CDR3 sequence (DNA): TGTGCCAGTCAAAGGCTGGCGACTGGGACCCAGTACTTC.

This clone has just one count. The V gene is TRBV7-2, the J gene TRBJ2-3; 12 bases map to TRBD2. From germline, CDR1 is SGHTA and CDR2 FQGNSA. This CDR3 region has 15 residues. Trimming cost V 3 bases and J 6 bases; bases outside gene matches: 4. CDR3 amino acids: CASSFRLAGEDTQYF. The CDR3 DNA follows: TGTGCCAGCAGCTTCCGACTAGCGGGGGAGGATACGCAGTATTTT.

The chain couples TRBV2 to TRBJ1-5; 9 bases agree with TRBD1. Germline values: CDR1 SNHLY, CDR2 FYNNEI. CDR3 length: 15 residues. The V and J ends lost 6 bases and 6 bases, in that order; junction bases with no gene match: 9. The CDR3 coding sequence is TGTGCCAGCAGGCCGGGACAGGGAGTATCTCAGCCCCAGCATTTT. Its translation: CASRPGQGVSQPQHF.

The chain joins TRBV6-6 to TRBJ2-5, with D possibly TRBD1 on 6 matching bases. The CDR3 runs 12 residues. The germline gives CDR1 MNHNY, CDR2 SVGAGI (reference sequence). Trimming removed 8 bases at V and 1 base at J, with 8 bases between. CDR3 protein: CASGTPQETQYF. CDR3 nucleotides: TGTGCCAGCGGGACACCCCAAGAGACCCAGTACTTC.

The genes are TRBV5-1 and TRBJ2-3, with D perhaps TRBD1 (6 bases). From germline, CDR1 is SGHRS and CDR2 YFSETQ. Trimming took 6 bases from V and 0 from J, leaving 14 bases between them. The CDR3 covers 15 residues. The DNA for the CDR3 is TGCGCCAGCAAGAAGGACAGTCGAAGCACAGATACGCAGTATTTT. Translation: CASKKDSRSTDTQYF.

The chain is built from TRBV6-5 and TRBJ2-7, with D tentatively TRBD1 (6 bases). The CDR3 is made up of 14 amino acids. V lost 6 bases to trimming and J lost 0 bases, with 12 bases between them. Germline V gene sequence: CDR1 MNHEY, CDR2 SVGAGI. In DNA form, the CDR3 reads TGTGCCAGCAGCAGGGGCTACAGCTCCTACGAGCAGTACTTC. This sequence encodes CASSRGYSSYEQYF.

The rearrangement uses TRBV7-7 and TRBJ2-5, with 7 positions matching TRBD1. The CDR3 spans 14 residues. With V trimmed by 5 bases and J by 4 bases, 7 bases remained unmatched. Per the germline V gene, CDR1 is SSHAT and CDR2 is FNYEAQ (reference sequence). CDR3 nucleotides: TGTGCCAGCAGCCCTGGACAGGTACCAGAGACCCAGTACTTC. Amino acid sequence: CASSPGQVPETQYF. The full variable domain, with the rest looked up from reference TRBV7-7 and TRBJ2-5, is GAGVSQSPRYKVTKRGQDVTLRCDPISSHATLYWYQQALGQGPEFLTYFNYEAQPDKSGLPSDRFSAERPEGSISTLTIQRTEQRDSAMYRCASSPGQVPETQYFGPGTRLLVL.

The V gene is TRBV27, the J gene TRBJ1-1, with TRBD1 matching over 8 bases. Germline V gene sequence: CDR1 MNHEY, CDR2 SMNVEV (reference sequence). Trimming at V came to 5 bases and at J to 3 bases, leaving 5 bases not matched to a gene. The CDR3 consists of 14 residues. CDR3 sequence (DNA): TGTGCCAGCAGTCTAGGACAGGGACACACTGAAGCTTTCTTT. Protein: CASSLGQGHTEAFF.

The chain recombines TRBV2 with TRBJ1-5; D might be TRBD1 (6 bases). Per the germline V gene, CDR1 is SNHLY and CDR2 is FYNNEI. Trimming removed 6 bases at V and 1 base at J, with 10 bases between. This CDR3 has 14 amino acids. For the CDR3, the DNA is TGTGCCAGCAGACCGGACAGCAGCAATCAGCCCCAGCATTTT. Its protein is CASRPDSSNQPQHF. Full variable domain (rest looked up from reference TRBV2 and TRBJ1-5): EPEVTQTPSHQVTQMGQEVILRCVPISNHLYFYWYRQILGQKVEFLVSFYNNEISEKSEIFDDQFSVERPDGSNFTLKIRSTKLEDSAMYFCASRPDSSNQPQHFGDGTRLSIL.

CDR3 sequence: CASSLVAGAYNEQFF. As DNA, the CDR3 is TGTGCCAGCAGCTTAGTAGCGGGGGCGTACAATGAGCAGTTCTTC. The chain carries TRBV11-2 and TRBJ2-1; 9 nucleotides line up with TRBD2. Trimming took 1 base from V and 4 from J; bases not matched to a gene: 2. This CDR3 contains 15 residues. The germline V gene has CDR1 SGHAT and CDR2 FQNNGV.

This clone occurred a few times. The chain combines TRBV5-1 with TRBJ2-7, with TRBD1 identical over 12 bases. Germline CDR1 SGHRS, CDR2 YFSETQ. The CDR3 contains 19 residues. After removal of 0 bases from V and 6 bases from J, the junction contained 16 bases not matched to a gene. Here the CDR3 reads CASSLDVRDRGRGISEQYF. The CDR3 coding sequence is TGCGCCAGCAGCTTGGATGTGCGGGACAGGGGGCGGGGGATATCCGAGCAGTACTTC.

This clone was seen only once. The chain is built from TRBV4-3 and TRBJ2-5; 9 positions match TRBD1. CDR1 and CDR2 (germline): LGHNA, YSLEER. This CDR3 has 13 residues. V gave up 5 bases and J gave up 5 bases; unmatched junction bases: 3. The CDR3 loop reads CASSFTGGETQYF. CDR3 DNA sequence: TGCGCCAGCAGCTTCACAGGGGGCGAGACCCAGTACTTC.

The CDR3 loop reads CASSLSGTGSPLHF. The CDR3 nucleotides read TGTGCCAGCAGTTTGTCCGGGACAGGTTCACCCCTCCACTTT. J is TRBJ1-6 and V is TRBV28, with TRBD1 matching over 8 bases. The V segment lost 3 bases and the J segment 9 bases; nucleotides outside the gene matches: 4. Germline V CDR1 and CDR2: MDHEN, SYDVKM. The CDR3 runs 14 residues. The full variable domain, completed using reference TRBV28 and TRBJ1-6, is DVKVTQSSRYLVKRTGEKVFLECVQDMDHENMFWYRQDPGLGLRLIYFSYDVKMKEKGDIPEGYSVSREKKERFSLILESASTNQTSMYLCASSLSGTGSPLHFGNGTRLTVT.

This chain joins TRBV13 and TRBJ2-2, with D possibly TRBD1 on 5 matching bases. CDR1 and CDR2 (germline): PRHDT, FYEKMQ (reference sequence). The CDR3 has 16 amino acids. Trimming left V 2 bases short and J 3 bases short, with 13 bases between. The CDR3 here is CASSLKGKADTGELFF. The CDR3 nucleotides read TGTGCCAGCAGCTTAAAGGGGAAGGCAGACACCGGGGAGCTGTTTTTT.